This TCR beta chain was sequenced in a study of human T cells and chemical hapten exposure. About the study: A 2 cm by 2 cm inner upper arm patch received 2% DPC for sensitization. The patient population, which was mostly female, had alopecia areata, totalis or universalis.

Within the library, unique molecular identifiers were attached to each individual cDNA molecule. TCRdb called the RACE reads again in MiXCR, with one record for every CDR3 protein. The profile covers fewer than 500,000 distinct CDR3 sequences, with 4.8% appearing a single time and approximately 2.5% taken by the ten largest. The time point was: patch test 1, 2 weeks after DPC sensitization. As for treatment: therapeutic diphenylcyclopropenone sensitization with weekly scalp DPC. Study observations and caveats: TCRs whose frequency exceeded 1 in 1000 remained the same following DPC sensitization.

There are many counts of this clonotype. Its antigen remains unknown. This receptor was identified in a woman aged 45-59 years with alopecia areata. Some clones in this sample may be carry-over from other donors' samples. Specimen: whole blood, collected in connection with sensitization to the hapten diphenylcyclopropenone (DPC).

CDR3 amino acids: CASSPSPGTGEKLFF. CDR3 bases: TGTGCCAGCAGCCCGAGTCCCGGGACAGGGGAAAAACTGTTTTTT. This chain joins TRBV4-2 and TRBJ1-4; 9 nucleotides match TRBD1. Germline values: CDR1 LGHNA, CDR2 YNFKEQ. The length of the CDR3 is 15 residues. V dropped 4 bases and J dropped 8; count of bases not matched to a gene: 8.